The 24 T cell receptor beta chains listed next were all sequenced from one sample in a study of control samples from healthy donors and cancer patients (dated by TCRdb to 2020 to 2021). The protocol used for the library was the immunoSEQ multiplex PCR assay. TCRdb provides this immuneACCESS table in a form limited to in-frame rearrangements. Some clones are lacking; in checked studies, under half of them reflect an unresolved V gene, and why the rest are absent is not known. In all, the sample holds 400,000 to 500,000 clones, and around 90% of those were seen once. The top ten hold approximately 6.3% of the sample. What was sequenced was PBMCs. The receptors shown here come from a man between 35 and 55 years old with head and neck cancer.

The rearrangement joins TRBV5-1 to TRBJ2-3; possible D gene TRBD1, 5 bases. Germline values: CDR1 SGHRS, CDR2 YFSETQ. Between the trimmed V and J ends, which lost 4 bases and 3 bases, there was a span of 18 bases. The CDR3 consists of 16 residues. The CDR3 DNA is TGCGCCAGCAGCCTTGCTCCGGGCTCAGGGACAGATACGCAGTATTTT. It encodes CASSLAPGSGTDTQYF.

The sample holds a few counts of this clone. The rearrangement links TRBV24-1 to TRBJ1-5; tentatively, D is TRBD1 (5 bases). Germline CDR1 is KGHDR and CDR2 is SFDVKD. The CDR3 is made up of 14 amino acids. V was pared by 6 bases and J by 4 bases, with 12 bases between. Here the CDR3 reads CATSWGTGNQPQHF. The DNA of the CDR3 is TGTGCCACCAGTTGGGGCACGGGGAATCAGCCCCAGCATTTT.

The chain combines TRBV27 with TRBJ1-5; no definite D call. V dropped 3 bases and J dropped 11 bases, with 14 bases sitting between them. Looked up from germline, CDR1 is MNHEY and CDR2 is SMNVEV (reference sequence). The CDR3 spans 13 residues. The CDR3 is CASSFTVSGAQHF. As DNA, the CDR3 is TGTGCCAGCAGTTTTACGGTTTCAGGCGCCCAGCATTTT.

The chain couples TRBV5-6 to TRBJ2-5; D call uncertain. Trimming removed 4 bases from V and 2 bases from J, with 15 bases in between. The CDR3 is made up of 15 amino acids. Germline V gene sequence: CDR1 SGHDT, CDR2 YYEEEE. This CDR3 reads CASSIDDKPQETQYF. Here the CDR3 DNA reads TGTGCCAGCAGCATCGACGACAAGCCGCAAGAGACCCAGTACTTC.

The gene calls are TRBV5-1 and TRBJ2-5; perhaps TRBD2 as D (6 bases). CDR1 and CDR2 from the germline V gene are SGHRS and YFSETQ. This CDR3 has 15 residues. Trimming removed 4 bases at V and 4 bases at J, with 17 bases between. The chain's CDR3 is CASSGRDSRTETQYF. As DNA, the CDR3 is TGCGCCAGCAGCGGAAGGGACTCCCGGACAGAGACCCAGTACTTC.

V usage is TRBV10-3 and J usage is TRBJ2-7, with D perhaps assigned TRBD1 or TRBD2 (6 bases each). This CDR3 is 10 amino acids long. The germline CDR1 and CDR2 sequences are ENHRY and SYGVKD. Trimming cost V 8 bases and J 7 bases, with 9 bases left between them. DNA for the CDR3: TGTGCCATCGGAGGGGGGGAGCAGTACTTC. It translates to CAIGGGEQYF.

Turning to this clone: Other DNA sequences in this sample translate to the same CDR3. This chain uses TRBV28 with TRBJ2-7, with 7 bases aligning to TRBD1. Per germline, CDR1 MDHEN and CDR2 SYDVKM. Germline trimming cut 3 bases from V and 0 bases from J; bases unmatched to any gene: 2. This CDR3 is 14 amino acids long. The CDR3 nucleotides read TGTGCCAGCAGTTTGACAGGGTCCTCCTACGAGCAGTACTTC. Amino acid sequence: CASSLTGSSYEQYF.

The J gene is TRBJ2-4, the V gene TRBV4-2; 9 bases map to TRBD2. Per the germline V gene, CDR1 is LGHNA and CDR2 is YNFKEQ. The CDR3 totals 16 residues. The ends lost 4 bases at V and 0 bases at J; junction bases unmatched: 4. In DNA form, the CDR3 reads TGTGCCAGCAGCCCAGCGGGGGGTGTAGCCAAAAACATTCAGTACTTC. It is translated as CASSPAGGVAKNIQYF.

The table lists this clone with a count of one. The chain recombines TRBV3-1 (or the pseudogene TRBV3-2) with TRBJ1-1; D is uncertain. The CDR3 length is 16 residues. V shed 2 bases and J shed 0 bases, with 13 bases lying between them. CDR1 and CDR2 (germline): LGHDT, YNNKEL (reference sequence). CDR3 in amino acids: CASSQRLGGLNTEAFF. CDR3 in DNA: TGTGCCAGCAGCCAACGTTTGGGAGGGCTGAACACTGAAGCTTTCTTT.

The V and J genes are TRBV30 and TRBJ2-5, with TRBD1 identical over 7 bases. Germline loops: CDR1 GTSNPN, CDR2 SVGIG (reference sequence). With 2 bases clipped from V and 3 bases from J, the junction kept 3 bases outside the gene matches. This CDR3 has 13 residues. The CDR3 bases are TGTGCCTGGAGTAAGACAGGGAAAGAGACCCAGTACTTC. Its protein is CAWSKTGKETQYF.

In its sample, this clone was seen once. The J gene is TRBJ2-7, the V gene TRBV20-1; TRBD2 agrees at 7 bases. This CDR3 region has 13 residues. Germline loops: CDR1 DFQATT, CDR2 SNEGSKA (reference sequence). The V gene end was trimmed by 3 bases and the J gene end by 2 bases; junction bases not matched to a gene: 4. CDR3 nucleotide sequence: TGCAGTGCTAGTTGGGGGAGGGCCTACGAGCAGTACTTC. Its protein is CSASWGRAYEQYF.

This clone has a handful of counts. The CDR3 DNA reads as TGCGCCAGCAGTGAGGACACAAACAACCGGGCCCACCTGCAGTATTTT. Protein: CASSEDTNNRAHLQYF. The rearrangement uses TRBV10-1 and TRBJ2-3; D remains unclear. The CDR3 is made up of 16 amino acids. Trimming took 2 bases from V and 11 from J, leaving 23 bases between them. Looked up from germline, CDR1 is WNHNN and CDR2 is SYGVQD (reference sequence).

This chain links TRBV10-2 with TRBJ1-2; D not certain. This CDR3 is 13 amino acids long. Between the trimmed V and J ends, which lost 3 bases and 7 bases, there was a span of 12 bases. CDR1 is WSHSY and CDR2 is SAAADI in the germline V gene. CDR3 sequence: CASSEGGNGGYTF. DNA for the CDR3: TGCGCCAGCAGTGAAGGCGGAAATGGTGGCTACACCTTC.

This clone has only a few counts. The rearrangement links TRBV15 to TRBJ2-5; D unclear. V gave up 2 bases and J gave up 4 bases, with 11 bases separating them. This CDR3 is 14 amino acids long. Germline V gene lookup returns CDR1 LNHNV and CDR2 YYDKDF (reference sequence). CDR3 bases: TGTGCCACCAGCAGACAGAATCCAGTAGAGACCCAGTACTTC. This encodes CATSRQNPVETQYF. The complete variable domain, with remaining parts taken from reference TRBV15 and TRBJ2-5, reads DAMVIQNPRYQVTQFGKPVTLSCSQTLNHNVMYWYQQKSSQAPKLLFHYYDKDFNNEADTPDNFQSRRPNTSFCFLDIRSPGLGDTAMYLCATSRQNPVETQYFGPGTRLLVL.

The sample holds one count of this clone. This chain links TRBV5-1 with TRBJ2-7; D not certain. Per germline, CDR1 SGHRS and CDR2 YFSETQ. The V gene lost 4 bases and the J gene lost 0 bases, with 11 bases spanning the gap. This CDR3 spans 14 amino acids. The CDR3, as DNA: TGCGCCAGCAGCCCCGAGAGGCCCTCCTACGAGCAGTACTTC. As protein: CASSPERPSYEQYF. Drawing the rest from reference TRBV5-1 and TRBJ2-7, the complete variable domain is KAGVTQTPRYLIKTRGQQVTLSCSPISGHRSVSWYQQTPGQGLQFLFEYFSETQRNKGNFPGRFSGRQFSNSRSEMNVSTLELGDSALYLCASSPERPSYEQYFGPGTRLTVT.

V gene TRBV19 combines with J gene TRBJ1-5, with D perhaps matching TRBD1 (6 bases). The CDR3 consists of 12 residues. Germline V CDR1 and CDR2: LNHDA, SQIVND (reference sequence). Between the trimmed V and J ends, which lost 6 bases and 10 bases, there was a span of 13 bases. CDR3: CASRSTGSPQHF. The CDR3 nucleotides read TGTGCCAGTAGATCAACAGGGAGCCCCCAGCATTTT.

The chain couples TRBV6-5 to TRBJ2-5; D is perhaps TRBD1 (5 bases). V lost 5 bases and J lost 4, with 11 bases in between. This CDR3 has 13 residues. The V gene's germline CDR1 is MNHEY and CDR2 SVGAGI. The CDR3 loop reads CASSKRGGETQYF. The CDR3 region has the DNA TGTGCCAGCAGTAAAAGGGGTGGAGAGACCCAGTACTTC.

This rearrangement joins TRBV29-1 to TRBJ2-1; 12 nucleotides line up with TRBD2. The length of the CDR3 is 17 residues. The V and J ends lost 5 bases and 5 bases, in that order; junction bases with no gene match: 13. Germline CDR1 is SQVTM and CDR2 is ANQGSEA. CDR3 nucleotide sequence: TGCAGCGTTTTCTTGGCGAGGACTAGCGGGGCTAACAATGAGCAGTTCTTC. Amino acids: CSVFLARTSGANNEQFF.

The V gene is TRBV11-3, the J gene TRBJ1-1; TRBD1 matches 8 bases. This CDR3 has 15 amino acids. With 1 base clipped from V and 8 bases from J, the junction kept 9 bases outside the gene matches. From germline, CDR1 is SGHNT and CDR2 YENEEA. The CDR3 DNA reads as TGTGCCAGCAGCTTAGGCGACAGGGGCGGAGAAGAAGCTTTCTTT. This translates into CASSLGDRGGEEAFF.

As DNA, the CDR3 is TGTGCCAGCACGCGGGGACAGCGAGAGACCCAGTACTTC. Protein: CASTRGQRETQYF. The J gene is TRBJ2-5, the V gene TRBV7-6; possibly TRBD1 for D (7 bases). CDR1 is SGHVS and CDR2 is FNYEAQ in the germline V gene. This CDR3 has 13 residues. V lost 7 bases to trimming and J lost 4 bases, with 13 bases between them.

This rearrangement joins TRBV27 to TRBJ2-2; D may be TRBD1 (5 bases). This CDR3 is built from 13 residues. Germline CDR1 MNHEY, CDR2 SMNVEV (reference sequence). V shed 3 bases and J shed 4 bases, with 6 bases lying between them. CDR3 region: CASSFQGTGELFF. The CDR3 DNA follows: TGTGCCAGCAGTTTCCAGGGCACCGGGGAGCTGTTTTTT.

This clone has only one observation. This chain uses TRBV28 with TRBJ1-2, with D perhaps TRBD1 (6 bases). With 6 bases removed from V and 1 base from J, the gap between germline ends came to 21 bases. From germline, CDR1 is MDHEN and CDR2 SYDVKM. The CDR3 totals 17 residues. The CDR3 spells CASSSSGGQGVNYGYTF. CDR3 nucleotide sequence: TGTGCCAGCAGCTCCTCTGGGGGGCAAGGGGTTAACTATGGCTACACCTTC.

The genes are TRBV24-1 and TRBJ2-3; D gene unclear. Germline CDR1 reads KGHDR; CDR2 reads SFDVKD. The V and J ends lost 5 bases and 0 bases respectively, with 5 bases between them. The CDR3 is 13 residues long. CDR3 DNA: TGTGCCACCAGTGCCAGGAGCACAGATACGCAGTATTTT. Translation gives CATSARSTDTQYF.

V usage is TRBV25-1 and J usage is TRBJ1-1; D is unclear. Looked up from germline, CDR1 is MGHDK and CDR2 is SYGVNS. V was clipped by 3 bases and J by 1 base, with 12 bases between them. CDR3 length: 15 amino acids. The CDR3 DNA follows: TGTGCCAGCAGTGATTATTCACGGGGGAACACTGAAGCTTTCTTT. Its protein is CASSDYSRGNTEAFF.